Following are 23 T cell receptor beta chains from one sample sequenced in a study of cytomegalovirus exposure and HLA in healthy donors. Primers included in the PCR were 60 Vbeta and 13 Jbeta primers. The repertoire was sequenced with immunoSEQ multiplex PCR; TCRdb's copy has only in-frame clones and lacks some. Among about 76,000 clones listed, 65% to 85% were seen once. The sequenced material came from PBMCs. These receptors all come from a woman in her thirties or forties in good health and CMV-seropositive.

This clone has more than one count but fewer than ten. The rearrangement links TRBV2 to TRBJ1-1; TRBD1 matches 7 bases. The CDR3 totals 14 residues. Germline V lookup: CDR1 SNHLY, CDR2 FYNNEI. Trimming removed 6 bases from V and 1 base from J; junction bases left unmatched: 5. CDR3 sequence reads: CASRSDRANTEAFF. CDR3 nucleotide sequence: TGTGCCAGCAGGTCTGACAGGGCGAACACTGAAGCTTTCTTT. The variable domain in full, completed from reference TRBV2 and TRBJ1-1, reads EPEVTQTPSHQVTQMGQEVILRCVPISNHLYFYWYRQILGQKVEFLVSFYNNEISEKSEIFDDQFSVERPDGSNFTLKIRSTKLEDSAMYFCASRSDRANTEAFFGQGTRLTVV.

This clone has a handful of counts. This rearrangement joins TRBV5-8 to TRBJ2-4; 7 bases line up with TRBD1. CDR1 SGHTS and CDR2 YDEGEE come from the germline V gene. CDR3 length: 14 residues. With V trimmed by 2 bases and J by 7 bases, 6 bases remained unmatched. CDR3 sequence reads: CASSFLSQGNIQYF. The CDR3 nucleotides read TGTGCCAGCAGCTTTTTATCACAGGGGAACATTCAGTACTTC.

The chain uses TRBV7-3 and TRBJ2-5; 11 nucleotides agree with TRBD1. V lost 1 base and J lost 4; bases outside the gene matches: 2. The CDR3 is 15 amino acids. The germline CDR1 and CDR2 sequences are SGHTA and FQGTGA. The CDR3 region is CASSLRGTGGETQYF. CDR3 in DNA: TGTGCCAGCAGCTTAAGGGGGACAGGGGGAGAGACCCAGTACTTC.

CDR3 protein: CASSVDAGQGTYEQYF. As DNA, the CDR3 is TGTGCCAGCAGCGTAGATGCGGGACAGGGGACCTACGAGCAGTACTTC. The V call is TRBV9, the J call TRBJ2-7, with 10 bases lining up with TRBD1. Germline CDR1 reads SGDLS; CDR2 reads YYNGEE. The CDR3 covers 16 residues. The V gene end was trimmed by 0 bases and the J gene end by 2 bases; junction bases not matched to a gene: 5.

This chain connects TRBV12-5 to TRBJ1-4, with 7 bases that match TRBD1. V was clipped by 2 bases and J by 8 bases; unmatched bases: 5. The CDR3 sequence is 14 residues long. The germline CDR1 and CDR2 sequences are LGHNT and FRNRAP. CDR3 nucleotide sequence: TGTGCTAGTGGTTTGACAGGGGCTGTAGAAAAACTGTTTTTT. It specifies CASGLTGAVEKLFF.

This clone was counted a few times. J is TRBJ2-7 and V is TRBV27; 7 bases agree with TRBD2. The CDR3 spans 15 residues. CDR1 MNHEY and CDR2 SMNVEV come from the germline V gene (reference sequence). Unmatched junction bases numbered 9, after V lost 2 bases and J lost 5 bases. This CDR3 is CASSLGGGLMNEQYF. The CDR3 DNA sequence: TGTGCCAGCAGTTTAGGGGGGGGTCTAATGAACGAGCAGTACTTC.

The rearrangement uses TRBV28 and TRBJ2-1; 12 bases agree with TRBD1. With 6 bases clipped from V and 8 bases from J, the junction kept 8 bases outside the gene matches. CDR3 size: 15 residues. Germline V gene lookup returns CDR1 MDHEN and CDR2 SYDVKM. For the CDR3, the DNA is TGTGCCAGCAGATCCGGGACAGGGGGCCTTGATGAGCAGTTCTTC. Translated: CASRSGTGGLDEQFF.

The rearrangement joins TRBV18 to TRBJ2-2; weak D call: TRBD1 (6 bases). V was pared by 4 bases and J by 4 bases, with 16 bases between. The CDR3 is made up of 16 amino acids. In germline, CDR1 is KGHSH, CDR2 LQKENI. DNA of the CDR3: TGTGCCAGCTCACACGAAGCAGGGGCGGGCACCGGGGAGCTGTTTTTT. It is translated as CASSHEAGAGTGELFF.

The chain links TRBV6-5 to TRBJ1-5; tentatively, D is TRBD1 (5 bases). The CDR3 length is 14 residues. The V and J ends lost 3 bases and 6 bases respectively, with 12 bases between them. The germline CDR1 and CDR2 sequences are MNHEY and SVGAGI. The CDR3 bases are TGTGCCAGCAGTTATGGGGGGGGAGGTCAGCCCCAGCATTTT. It encodes CASSYGGGGQPQHF.

V gene TRBV4-3 combines with J gene TRBJ2-1; no clear D. Germline V lookup: CDR1 LGHNA, CDR2 YSLEER. The CDR3 totals 18 residues. Trimming pared 0 bases from V and 0 bases from J, leaving 15 bases between. CDR3 DNA sequence: TGCGCCAGCAGCCAAGACTCCCCGACTTCCAGCTCCTACAATGAGCAGTTCTTC. It translates to CASSQDSPTSSSYNEQFF.

The CDR3 coding sequence is TGTGCCAGCAGTTACTCGGGACAGATCTATGGCTACACCTTC. Amino acid sequence: CASSYSGQIYGYTF. The rearrangement uses TRBV6-5 and TRBJ1-2; 7 bases line up with TRBD1. V was pared by 0 bases and J by 4 bases, with 2 bases of the junction left unmatched. Germline values: CDR1 MNHEY, CDR2 SVGAGI. This CDR3 spans 14 amino acids.

The J gene is TRBJ1-1, the V gene TRBV2, with 7 bases matching TRBD1. This CDR3 is built from 15 residues. Germline CDR1 and CDR2: SNHLY and FYNNEI. Unmatched junction bases numbered 7, after V lost 5 bases and J lost 1 base. CDR3 sequence: CASSMDGQANTEAFF. CDR3 in DNA: TGTGCCAGCAGTATGGACGGACAGGCGAACACTGAAGCTTTCTTT.

V gene TRBV27 combines with J gene TRBJ1-1; perhaps TRBD1 as D (5 bases). The CDR3 runs to 14 residues. Trimming stripped 6 bases from V and 2 bases from J, with 13 bases between. Germline loops: CDR1 MNHEY, CDR2 SMNVEV (reference sequence). The DNA for the CDR3 is TGTGCCAGCAGGGTAGACAGAGTAAACACTGAAGCTTTCTTT. Encoded protein: CASRVDRVNTEAFF.

The rearrangement joins TRBV7-8 to TRBJ2-4; 9 nucleotides match TRBD1. V dropped 5 bases and J dropped 0; count of bases not matched to a gene: 11. Germline V gives CDR1 SGHVS, CDR2 FQNEAQ. The CDR3 sequence is 18 residues long. CDR3 coding DNA: TGTGCCAGCAGCCAATTGGGGACAGGGACCTTAGCCAAAAACATTCAGTACTTC. Residues: CASSQLGTGTLAKNIQYF.

The chain carries TRBV6-5 and TRBJ1-1; TRBD1 matches 7 bases. V gave up 6 bases and J gave up 4 bases; unmatched junction bases: 8. The CDR3 length is 14 residues. Germline-derived CDR1 and CDR2 are MNHEY and SVGAGI. The CDR3, as DNA: TGTGCCAGCAGGGGCCCTCAGGGGGGCACTGAAGCTTTCTTT. This codes for CASRGPQGGTEAFF.

The CDR3 spells CASSPRGQIPGEQYF. The CDR3 DNA reads as TGTGCCAGCAGTCCTCGGGGACAGATACCGGGGGAGCAGTACTTC. This chain uses TRBV27 with TRBJ2-7; 7 positions agree with TRBD1. The CDR3 length is 15 residues. Germline V gives CDR1 MNHEY, CDR2 SMNVEV (reference sequence). The V and J ends lost 5 bases and 7 bases, in that order; junction bases with no gene match: 14.

This clone was found a few times. The chain carries TRBV11-2 and TRBJ2-4; 7 bases are a match to TRBD2. Trimming at V came to 7 bases and at J to 4 bases, leaving 7 bases not matched to a gene. The CDR3 is 14 amino acids. In germline, CDR1 is SGHAT, CDR2 FQNNGV. In DNA form, the CDR3 reads TGTGCCAGCACCCGTACGGGGGGAAAAAACATTCAGTACTTC. It translates to CASTRTGGKNIQYF.

The chain uses TRBV5-1 and TRBJ2-3; 8 nucleotides agree with TRBD1. The trim removed 6 bases at V and 5 bases at J, leaving 5 bases unmatched. CDR1 is SGHRS, CDR2 YFSETQ, per germline. The CDR3 extends over 13 amino acids. CDR3 loop: CASNAGGVDTQYF. In nucleotides, the CDR3 is TGCGCCAGCAACGCAGGGGGCGTAGATACGCAGTATTTT.

This rearrangement joins TRBV18 to TRBJ1-6, with D possibly being TRBD1 (6 bases). V gave up 4 bases and J gave up 13 bases, with 8 bases separating them. The CDR3 loop spans 11 amino acids. CDR1 is KGHSH, CDR2 LQKENI, per germline. CDR3 bases: TGTGCCAGCTCACTACAGGGTCCCCTCCACTTT. The encoded protein is CASSLQGPLHF.

This clone appeared a few times. This chain uses TRBV7-9 with TRBJ1-3; 10 nucleotides agree with TRBD1. Trimming at V came to 5 bases and at J to 0 bases, leaving 7 bases not matched to a gene. The CDR3 spans 17 residues. CDR1 and CDR2 from the germline V gene are SEHNR and FQNEAQ (reference sequence). The CDR3 DNA is TGTGCCAGCAGCCCGCGAAGGACAGGGGGCTCTGGAAACACCATATATTTT. Its protein product is CASSPRRTGGSGNTIYF.

The V gene is TRBV19, the J gene TRBJ1-4; D possibly corresponds to TRBD1 (5 bases). The germline V gene encodes CDR1 LNHDA and CDR2 SQIVND (reference sequence). This CDR3 spans 13 amino acids. Trimming stripped 11 bases from V and 6 bases from J, with 16 bases between. CDR3 bases: TGTGCCGCGCGGGGGGGAGGCGATGAAAAACTGTTTTTT. Encoded protein: CAARGGGDEKLFF.

This clone was seen a few times. This sequence joins TRBV2 and TRBJ1-1; 9 nucleotides align to TRBD1. The CDR3 loop spans 14 amino acids. From germline, CDR1 is SNHLY and CDR2 FYNNEI. With V trimmed by 4 bases and J by 5 bases, 5 bases remained unmatched. The CDR3 sequence is CASSVGQGRTEAFF. CDR3 bases: TGTGCCAGCAGTGTCGGACAGGGGAGAACTGAAGCTTTCTTT.

This clone was counted only a few times. V and J are TRBV30 and TRBJ1-4; 9 bases are shared with TRBD1. There are 14 residues in the CDR3. Germline CDR1 GTSNPN, CDR2 SVGIG (reference sequence). Losses at the gene ends were 1 base for V and 3 bases for J; bases not matched to a gene: 0. The CDR3 DNA sequence: TGTGCCTGGAGTGGGACAGGGGCTAATGAAAAACTGTTTTTT. It specifies CAWSGTGANEKLFF.